Following are 22 T cell receptor beta chains from one sample sequenced in a study of T cell responses to AZD1222 COVID-19 vaccine. Clones were sequenced by immunoSEQ multiplex PCR, and TCRdb holds only the in-frame ones, with some missing. This table holds about 160,000 clones, roughly nine tenths found once. Sequenced material: peripheral blood, taken on day 0 of AZD1222 vaccination. The receptors derive from an adult in good health.

The chain is built from TRBV29-1 and TRBJ2-7; weak D call: TRBD1 (6 bases). Germline V gene lookup returns CDR1 SQVTM and CDR2 ANQGSEA. V shed 4 bases and J shed 0 bases, with 13 bases lying between them. The CDR3 contains 14 residues. CDR3 DNA sequence: TGCAGCGTTGGACAGGCGACGAACTCCTACGAGCAGTACTTC. Translated: CSVGQATNSYEQYF.

This chain uses TRBV19 with TRBJ2-4; the match to TRBD1 covers 8 bases. V was pared by 3 bases and J by 6 bases, with 1 base of the junction left unmatched. This CDR3 has 13 residues. CDR1 and CDR2 (germline): LNHDA, SQIVND (reference sequence). CDR3 in DNA: TGTGCCAGTAGTATGGGACAGGCAAACATTCAGTACTTC. Encoded protein: CASSMGQANIQYF. The full variable domain, completed using reference TRBV19 and TRBJ2-4, is DGGITQSPKYLFRKEGQNVTLSCEQNLNHDAMYWYRQDPGQGLRLIYYSQIVNDFQKGDIAEGYSVSREKKESFPLTVTSAQKNPTAFYLCASSMGQANIQYFGAGTRLSVL.

The chain uses TRBV19 and TRBJ1-1, with D maybe TRBD1 (5 bases). V lost 4 bases and J lost 4, with 22 bases in between. The CDR3 totals 17 residues. CDR1 and CDR2 from the germline V gene are LNHDA and SQIVND (reference sequence). The CDR3 reads CASSTKTVGVMTTEAFF. Written as DNA, the CDR3 is TGTGCCAGTAGTACGAAGACAGTGGGGGTAATGACCACTGAAGCTTTCTTT.

V and J are TRBV5-1 and TRBJ2-7; 9 positions match TRBD2. V lost 2 bases, J lost 4 bases, and 10 bases stayed unmatched. The CDR3 runs to 16 residues. Per the germline V gene, CDR1 is SGHRS and CDR2 is YFSETQ. CDR3 protein: CASSFRVASGAYEQYF. Here the CDR3 DNA reads TGCGCCAGCAGCTTCCGAGTGGCTAGCGGGGCATACGAGCAGTACTTC.

This chain joins TRBV28 and TRBJ1-4; D unclear. With 4 bases removed from V and 6 bases from J, the gap between germline ends came to 18 bases. The germline V gene encodes CDR1 MDHEN and CDR2 SYDVKM. This CDR3 is built from 16 residues. The CDR3 reads CASSSPPRQEHEKLFF. DNA of the CDR3: TGTGCCAGCAGTTCACCCCCCCGTCAGGAACATGAAAAACTGTTTTTT.

This chain uses TRBV3-1 (or the pseudogene TRBV3-2) with TRBJ2-2, with unresolved D. Trimming took 1 base from V and 8 from J, leaving 14 bases between them. The CDR3 loop spans 15 amino acids. Germline assignment: CDR1 LGHDT and CDR2 YNNKEL (reference sequence). CDR3 coding DNA: TGTGCCAGCAGCCAAGGACGGGTTAAAACTGGGGAGCTGTTTTTT. Translated: CASSQGRVKTGELFF.

This rearrangement joins TRBV11-2 to TRBJ2-7, with unresolved D. There are 15 residues in the CDR3. V was cut by 3 bases and J by 0 bases, with 12 bases left in between. Germline CDR1 and CDR2: SGHAT and FQNNGV. The CDR3 nucleotides are TGTGCCAGCAGCTTCGTAGGGTTAAGCTCCTACGAGCAGTACTTC. Translating it yields CASSFVGLSSYEQYF.

In its sample, this clone was seen once. The chain couples TRBV25-1 to TRBJ1-6; 10 bases fit TRBD1. The junction had 15 bases not matched to a gene; V was cut back by 3 bases and J by 10 bases. The CDR3 sequence is 18 residues long. Germline assignment: CDR1 MGHDK and CDR2 SYGVNS. The CDR3 reads CASSEPSPGTGVGSPLHF. As DNA, the CDR3 is TGTGCCAGCAGTGAGCCATCCCCCGGGACAGGGGTTGGATCACCCCTCCACTTT.

The V and J genes are TRBV5-1 and TRBJ1-5; the match to TRBD1 covers 11 bases. V was clipped by 0 bases and J by 5 bases; unmatched bases: 1. The CDR3 has 15 residues. CDR1 SGHRS and CDR2 YFSETQ come from the germline V gene. CDR3 nucleotide sequence: TGCGCCAGCAGCTTGGCGGGACAGGGGGATCAGCCCCAGCATTTT. It is translated as CASSLAGQGDQPQHF.

The V call is TRBV5-4, the J call TRBJ1-2; 8 positions agree with TRBD1. J was trimmed by 8 bases and V by 3 bases; bases with no gene match: 9. CDR3 length equals 14 residues. Germline V gene lookup returns CDR1 SGHNT and CDR2 YYREEE (reference sequence). The CDR3 region is CASSSGQEVGGYTF. Here the CDR3 DNA reads TGTGCCAGCAGCTCGGGACAGGAGGTGGGAGGCTACACCTTC. The whole variable domain, filled in from reference TRBV5-4 and TRBJ1-2, reads ETGVTQSPTHLIKTRGQQVTLRCSSQSGHNTVSWYQQALGQGPQFIFQYYREEENGRGNFPPRFSGLQFPNYSSELNVNALELDDSALYLCASSSGQEVGGYTFGSGTRLTVV.

The rearrangement joins TRBV7-2 to TRBJ2-5, with TRBD2 as a possible D gene (7 bases). Per germline, CDR1 SGHTA and CDR2 FQGNSA. The CDR3 spans 14 residues. CDR3 nucleotides: TGTGCGCTATTAAGAGGGGGAGGGCTAGGGACCCAGTACTTC. Translating gives CALLRGGGLGTQYF.

This chain connects TRBV7-3 to TRBJ2-3; 7 bases align to TRBD2. In germline, CDR1 is SGHTA, CDR2 FQGTGA. V lost 5 bases and J lost 4; bases outside the gene matches: 12. The CDR3 runs to 16 residues. CDR3 sequence: CASSPQTSFVPDTQYF. The CDR3 DNA is TGTGCCAGCAGCCCGCAGACTAGCTTTGTTCCAGATACGCAGTATTTT.

The J gene is TRBJ1-1, the V gene TRBV7-8; D is uncertain. The V end lost 5 bases, the J end lost 7 bases, and 11 bases lay between the germline ends. This CDR3 is 12 amino acids long. CDR1 and CDR2 from the germline V gene are SGHVS and FQNEAQ. The CDR3 bases are TGTGCCAGCAGCCCCCCGGACGATGAAGCTTTCTTT. It yields the protein CASSPPDDEAFF.

V is TRBV7-2 and J is TRBJ1-4, with 7 bases identical to TRBD1. The CDR3 sequence is 14 residues long. V lost 5 bases and J lost 8; bases outside the gene matches: 8. Germline V gives CDR1 SGHTA, CDR2 FQGNSA. The CDR3 DNA follows: TGTGCCAGCAGCCCGCAGGGGGGGGAAGAAAAACTGTTTTTT. Its translation: CASSPQGGEEKLFF.

The V gene is TRBV28, the J gene TRBJ1-2, with D maybe TRBD1 (5 bases). CDR3 length equals 14 residues. Germline V gene lookup returns CDR1 MDHEN and CDR2 SYDVKM. The V end was cut by 6 bases, the J end by 6 bases, with 17 bases between. CDR3 sequence: CASSLPRAQDGYTF. DNA of the CDR3: TGTGCCAGCAGCCTTCCTCGGGCACAGGATGGCTACACCTTC.

The chain joins TRBV10-3 to TRBJ1-6; no clear D gene. Trimming took off 7 bases at V and 7 bases at J, with 11 bases between the two ends. From germline, CDR1 is ENHRY and CDR2 SYGVKD. There are 13 residues in the CDR3. The CDR3 here is CAINGGGNSPLHF. The CDR3 DNA reads as TGTGCCATCAACGGTGGCGGGAATTCACCCCTCCACTTT.

The chain joins TRBV7-9 to TRBJ1-1; the D gene is possibly TRBD1 (5 bases). Germline V gives CDR1 SEHNR, CDR2 FQNEAQ (reference sequence). V gave up 0 bases and J gave up 1 base, with 9 bases separating them. This CDR3 has 15 residues. The DNA for the CDR3 is TGTGCCAGCAGCTTAGCTGGGGGTAGGAACACTGAAGCTTTCTTT. This codes for CASSLAGGRNTEAFF.

This chain uses TRBV6-5 with TRBJ1-2; 7 bases fit TRBD1. Unmatched junction bases numbered 15, after V lost 8 bases and J lost 6 bases. This CDR3 spans 15 amino acids. Germline CDR1 MNHEY, CDR2 SVGAGI. The chain's CDR3 is CASRKLAGGVNGYTF. CDR3 nucleotide sequence: TGTGCCAGCCGGAAACTGGCAGGGGGGGTGAATGGCTACACCTTC.

V usage is TRBV21-1 and J usage is TRBJ1-5; TRBD1 is the table's D call and was not checked against the DNA. TRBV21-1 is tagged as a pseudogene. CDR3 length: 16 amino acids. The CDR3 nucleotides are TGTGCCAGCAGCACAACAGACAGTTTTGGCAATCAGCCCCAGCATTTT. Protein product: CASSTTDSFGNQPQHF.

This chain joins TRBV11-2 and TRBJ1-1; 7 bases are shared with TRBD1. The V and J ends lost 1 base and 6 bases, in that order; junction bases with no gene match: 5. This CDR3 contains 14 residues. Germline V lookup: CDR1 SGHAT, CDR2 FQNNGV. In DNA, the CDR3 is TGTGCCAGCAGCTTAGTACAGGGGAGGCCTGAAGCTTTCTTT. This gives the protein CASSLVQGRPEAFF.

The gene calls are TRBV10-3 and TRBJ2-5; D possibly corresponds to TRBD2 (5 bases). CDR1 is ENHRY and CDR2 is SYGVKD in the germline V gene. The CDR3 has 13 residues. V was pared by 10 bases and J by 0 bases, with 12 bases between. DNA of the CDR3: TGTGCCACTAGACGGGGTAACCAAGAGACCCAGTACTTC. Encoded protein: CATRRGNQETQYF.

The gene calls are TRBV15 and TRBJ2-7; TRBD2 is a possible D gene (5 bases). The length of the CDR3 is 14 residues. V was cut by 0 bases and J by 12 bases, with 18 bases left in between. Germline V gene sequence: CDR1 LNHNV, CDR2 YYDKDF (reference sequence). The CDR3 DNA reads TGTGCCACCAGCAGAGATATTGAGGGATGGGGTCGGTACTTC. This translates into CATSRDIEGWGRYF.